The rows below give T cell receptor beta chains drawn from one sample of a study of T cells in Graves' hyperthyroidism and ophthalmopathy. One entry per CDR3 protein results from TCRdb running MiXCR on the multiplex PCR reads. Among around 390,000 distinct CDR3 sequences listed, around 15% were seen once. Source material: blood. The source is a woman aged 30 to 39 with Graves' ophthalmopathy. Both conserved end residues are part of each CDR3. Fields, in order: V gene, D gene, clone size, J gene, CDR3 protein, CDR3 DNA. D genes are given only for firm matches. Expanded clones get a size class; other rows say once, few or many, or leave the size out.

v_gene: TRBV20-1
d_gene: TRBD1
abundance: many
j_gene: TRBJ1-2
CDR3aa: CSASGQGANYGYTF
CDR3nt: TGCAGTGCTAGCGGACAGGGGGCTAACTATGGCTACACCTTC

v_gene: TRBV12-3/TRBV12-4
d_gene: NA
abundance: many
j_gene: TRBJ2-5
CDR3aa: CASTTREKETQYF
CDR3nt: TGTGCCAGCACGACTAGGGAGAAAGAGACCCAGTACTTC

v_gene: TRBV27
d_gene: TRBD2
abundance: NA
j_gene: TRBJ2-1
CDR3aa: CASSLFLAGTYNEQFF
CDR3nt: TGTGCCAGCAGTTTATTTCTAGCGGGGACCTACAATGAGCAGTTCTTC

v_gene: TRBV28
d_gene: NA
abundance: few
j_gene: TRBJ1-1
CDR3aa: CASSMAGGTEAFF
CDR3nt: TGTGCCAGCAGTATGGCGGGGGGCACTGAAGCTTTCTTT

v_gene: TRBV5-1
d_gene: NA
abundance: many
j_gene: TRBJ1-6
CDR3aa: CASSASTVNYNSPLHF
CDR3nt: TGCGCCAGCAGCGCCTCGACAGTAAACTATAATTCACCCCTCCACTTT

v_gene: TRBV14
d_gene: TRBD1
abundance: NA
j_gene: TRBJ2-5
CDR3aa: CASSHRPGQGQETQYF
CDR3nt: TGTGCCAGCAGCCATCGACCGGGACAGGGGCAAGAGACCCAGTACTTC

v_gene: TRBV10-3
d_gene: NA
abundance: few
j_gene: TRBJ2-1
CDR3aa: CASSIGSLQFF
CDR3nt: TGTGCCTCCAGCATAGGCAGCTTGCAGTTCTTC

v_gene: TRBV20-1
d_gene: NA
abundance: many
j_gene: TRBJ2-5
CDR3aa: CSARWGGLETQYF
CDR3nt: TGCAGTGCTAGGTGGGGGGGGCTTGAGACCCAGTACTTC

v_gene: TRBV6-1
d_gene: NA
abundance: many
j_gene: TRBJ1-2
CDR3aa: CASTPEGRAYVDYGYTF
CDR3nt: TGTGCCAGCACTCCCGAGGGCAGAGCGTACGTAGACTATGGCTACACCTTC

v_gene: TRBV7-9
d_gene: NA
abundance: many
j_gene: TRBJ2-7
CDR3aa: CASSLGWGDEQYF
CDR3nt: TGTGCCAGCAGCTTAGGTTGGGGGGACGAGCAGTACTTC

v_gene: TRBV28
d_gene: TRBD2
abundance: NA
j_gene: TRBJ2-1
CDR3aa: CASSAETSGGATEQFF
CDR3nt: TGTGCCAGCAGTGCAGAGACTAGCGGGGGGGCCACTGAGCAGTTCTTC

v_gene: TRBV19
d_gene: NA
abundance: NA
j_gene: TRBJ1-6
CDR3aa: CASGGKTGMGSPLHF
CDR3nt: TGTGCCAGTGGGGGTAAGACAGGAATGGGTTCACCCCTCCACTTT

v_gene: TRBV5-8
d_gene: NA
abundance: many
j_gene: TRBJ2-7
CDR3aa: CASSVLYEQYF
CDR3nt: TGTGCCAGTTCGGTCCTCTACGAGCAGTACTTC

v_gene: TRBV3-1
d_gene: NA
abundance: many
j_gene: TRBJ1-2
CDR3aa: CASSPTDRRSYGYTF
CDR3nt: TGTGCCAGCAGCCCCACCGACCGCCGAAGTTATGGCTACACCTTC

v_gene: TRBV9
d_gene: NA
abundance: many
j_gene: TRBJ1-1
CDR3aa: CASSVGGITEAFF
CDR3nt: TGTGCCAGCAGCGTAGGTGGAATCACTGAAGCTTTCTTT

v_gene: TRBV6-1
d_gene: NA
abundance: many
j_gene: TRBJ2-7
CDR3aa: CASRRTRASYEQYF
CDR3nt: TGTGCCAGCAGAAGGACGAGGGCGAGCTACGAGCAGTACTTC

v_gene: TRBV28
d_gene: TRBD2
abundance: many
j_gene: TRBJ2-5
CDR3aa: CASSFRRGDFETQYF
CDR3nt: TGTGCCAGCAGTTTCCGGCGGGGGGATTTTGAGACCCAGTACTTC

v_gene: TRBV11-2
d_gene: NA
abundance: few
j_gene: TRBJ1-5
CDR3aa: CASSLGPARANQPQHF
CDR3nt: TGTGCCAGCAGCTTGGGACCCGCTCGGGCCAATCAGCCCCAGCATTTT

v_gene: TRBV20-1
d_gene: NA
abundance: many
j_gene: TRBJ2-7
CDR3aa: CSAGKLTHYEQYF
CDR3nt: TGCAGTGCTGGAAAGTTGACCCACTACGAGCAGTACTTC

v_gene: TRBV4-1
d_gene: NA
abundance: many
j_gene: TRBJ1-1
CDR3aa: CASSPPGSLNTEAFF
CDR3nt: TGCGCCAGCAGCCCGCCGGGCAGTCTGAACACTGAAGCTTTCTTT

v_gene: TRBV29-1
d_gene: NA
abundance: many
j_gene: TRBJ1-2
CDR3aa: CSVVGVKDFQWGGYTF
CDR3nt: TGCAGCGTTGTCGGGGTAAAAGACTTTCAGTGGGGTGGCTACACCTTC

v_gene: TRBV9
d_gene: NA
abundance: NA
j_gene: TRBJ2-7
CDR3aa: CASLTGGAESYEQYF
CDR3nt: TGTGCCAGCCTCACCGGGGGCGCAGAGTCGTACGAGCAGTACTTC

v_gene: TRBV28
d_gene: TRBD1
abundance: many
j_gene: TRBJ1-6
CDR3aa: CASSDTRTGRRGALHF
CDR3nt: TGTGCCAGCAGCGACACTAGGACAGGGAGGCGGGGGGCCCTCCACTTT

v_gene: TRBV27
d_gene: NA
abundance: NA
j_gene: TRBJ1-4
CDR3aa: CASSPHGGREKLFF
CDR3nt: TGTGCCAGCAGTCCACACGGGGGACGGGAAAAACTGTTTTTT

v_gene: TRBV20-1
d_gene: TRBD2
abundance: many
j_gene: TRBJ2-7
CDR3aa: CSAYDPTSGSYEQYF
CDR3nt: TGCAGTGCGTACGACCCAACTAGCGGCTCCTACGAGCAGTACTTC

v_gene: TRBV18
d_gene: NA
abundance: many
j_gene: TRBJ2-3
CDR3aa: CASSPMGGLTDTQYF
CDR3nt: TGTGCCAGCTCACCAATGGGGGGCCTCACAGATACGCAGTATTTT

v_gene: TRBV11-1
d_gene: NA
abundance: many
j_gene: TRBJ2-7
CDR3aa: CASSPRSSYEQYF
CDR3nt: TGTGCCAGCAGCCCCAGGAGCTCCTACGAGCAGTACTTC

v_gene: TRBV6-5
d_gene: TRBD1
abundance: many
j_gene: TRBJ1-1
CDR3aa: CASSYGTAKHLDLNTEAFF
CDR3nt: TGTGCCAGCAGTTACGGGACAGCTAAACACTTAGACCTGAACACTGAAGCTTTCTTT

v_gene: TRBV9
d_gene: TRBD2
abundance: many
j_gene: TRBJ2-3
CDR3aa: CASSGTSGGLTDTQYF
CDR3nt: TGTGCCAGCAGCGGGACTAGCGGGGGGCTCACAGATACGCAGTATTTT

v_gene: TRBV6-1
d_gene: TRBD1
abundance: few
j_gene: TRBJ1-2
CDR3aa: CASSETGGHGYTF
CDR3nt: TGTGCCAGCAGTGAAACAGGGGGGCATGGCTACACCTTC

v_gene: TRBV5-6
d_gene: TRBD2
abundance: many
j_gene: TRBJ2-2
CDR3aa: CASSLVLLAGGPAGELFF
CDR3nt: TGTGCCAGCAGCTTGGTCCTGCTAGCGGGGGGGCCGGCCGGGGAGCTGTTTTTT

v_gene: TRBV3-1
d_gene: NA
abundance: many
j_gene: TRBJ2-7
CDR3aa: CASTPRGITYEQYF
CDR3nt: TGTGCCAGCACCCCAAGGGGGATTACCTACGAGCAGTACTTC

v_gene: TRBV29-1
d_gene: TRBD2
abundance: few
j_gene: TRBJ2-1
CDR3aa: CSVDTSGASYNEQFF
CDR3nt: TGCAGCGTTGATACTAGCGGGGCATCCTACAATGAGCAGTTCTTC

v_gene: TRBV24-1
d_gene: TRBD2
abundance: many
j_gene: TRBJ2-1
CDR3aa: CATSTLAGGSYNEQFF
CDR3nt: TGTGCCACCAGTACACTAGCGGGGGGCTCCTACAATGAGCAGTTCTTC

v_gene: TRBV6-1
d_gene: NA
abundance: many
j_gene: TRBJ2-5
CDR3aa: CASPPARSQETQYF
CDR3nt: TGTGCCAGCCCCCCTGCGCGTTCTCAAGAGACCCAGTACTTC

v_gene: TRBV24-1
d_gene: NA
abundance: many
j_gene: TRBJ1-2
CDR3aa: CATSDTRDKNYGYTF
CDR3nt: TGTGCCACCAGTGATACCCGGGACAAAAACTATGGCTACACCTTC

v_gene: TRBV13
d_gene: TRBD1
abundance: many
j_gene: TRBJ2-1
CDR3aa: CASSPLQGNNEQFF
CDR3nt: TGTGCCAGCAGCCCATTACAGGGGAACAATGAGCAGTTCTTC

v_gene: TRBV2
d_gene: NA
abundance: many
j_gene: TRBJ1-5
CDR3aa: CASQKMVVQPQHF
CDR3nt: TGTGCTTCGCAAAAGATGGTTGTACAGCCCCAGCATTTT

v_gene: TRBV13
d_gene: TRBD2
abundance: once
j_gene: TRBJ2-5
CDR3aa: CASSFLASGGAETQYF
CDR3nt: TGTGCCAGCAGCTTTCTGGCTAGCGGGGGGGCAGAGACCCAGTACTTC

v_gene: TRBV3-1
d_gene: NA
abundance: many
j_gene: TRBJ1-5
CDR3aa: CASSIGGQPQHF
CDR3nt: TGTGCCAGCAGCATAGGGGGGCAGCCCCAGCATTTT

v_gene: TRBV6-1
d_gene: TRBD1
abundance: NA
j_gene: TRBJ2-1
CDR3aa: CASRAPGQGRNEQFF
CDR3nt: TGTGCCAGCAGGGCACCGGGACAGGGGAGAAATGAGCAGTTCTTC

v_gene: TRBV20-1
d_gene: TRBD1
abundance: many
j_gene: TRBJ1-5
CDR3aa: CSARRTGRTQPQHF
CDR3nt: TGCAGTGCTAGAAGGACAGGGAGGACTCAGCCCCAGCATTTT

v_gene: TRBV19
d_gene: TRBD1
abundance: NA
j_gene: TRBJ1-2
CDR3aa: CASSGGTAFYGYTF
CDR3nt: TGTGCCAGTAGTGGTGGGACAGCTTTCTATGGCTACACCTTC